One sample yielded the 28 T cell receptor beta chains listed below, sequenced in a study of long-term antiretroviral therapy in people with HIV. The assay, immunoSEQ v3.0, was run at survey level. Clones were read by immunoSEQ multiplex PCR, and TCRdb kept only the in-frame ones, dropping some. This table has about 33,000 clones, about 96% appearing once. The sample here was unsorted PBMCs, taken approximately 6.5 years after starting antiretroviral therapy. Receptors originate from a man aged 30-40 years with HIV.

The genes are TRBV7-2 and TRBJ2-3, with D possibly TRBD2 on 5 matching bases. Trimming removed 5 bases at V and 2 bases at J, with 20 bases between. The CDR3 sequence is 17 residues long. Germline V gene data show CDR1 as SGHTA and CDR2 as FQGNSA. The CDR3 nucleotides are TGTGCCAGCAGCACCGCTTGGGAAGCGGTACTCACAGATACGCAGTATTTT. It translates to CASSTAWEAVLTDTQYF. Combining the CDR3 with reference TRBV7-2 and TRBJ2-3 gives the whole variable domain GAGVSQSPSNKVTEKGKDVELRCDPISGHTALYWYRQSLGQGLEFLIYFQGNSAPDKSGLPSDRFSAERTGGSVSTLTIQRTQQEDSAVYLCASSTAWEAVLTDTQYFGPGTRLTVL.

The chain recombines TRBV6-1 with TRBJ2-2; D is possibly TRBD1 or TRBD2 (6 bases each). The germline V gene encodes CDR1 MNHNS and CDR2 SASEGT. The CDR3 is made up of 15 amino acids. Trimming took off 3 bases at V and 3 bases at J, with 11 bases between the two ends. DNA for the CDR3: TGTGCCAGCAGTGACCACAGGGAGGACACCGGGGAGCTGTTTTTT. It translates to CASSDHREDTGELFF.

The rearrangement links TRBV29-1 to TRBJ1-2; 10 nucleotides match TRBD1. The length of the CDR3 is 11 residues. J was trimmed by 7 bases and V by 4 bases; bases with no gene match: 0. CDR1 SQVTM and CDR2 ANQGSEA come from the germline V gene. The CDR3 sequence: CSVGDRGGYTF. The CDR3 bases are TGCAGCGTTGGGGACAGGGGTGGCTACACCTTC.

The CDR3 bases are TGTGCCAGTAGTTCCGGGAGGAGGGACACCATATATTTT. Protein sequence: CASSSGRRDTIYF. The chain has TRBV19 and TRBJ1-3, with D hard to call. Germline lookup yields CDR1 LNHDA and CDR2 SQIVND (reference sequence). The ends were cut back, 5 bases at V and 8 bases at J, with 13 bases in the middle. The CDR3 consists of 13 residues.

This chain uses TRBV6-6 with TRBJ1-2; a possible D gene is TRBD1 (5 bases). CDR1 and CDR2 from the germline V gene are MNHNY and SVGAGI (reference sequence). The V end was cut by 0 bases, the J end by 3 bases, with 11 bases between. This CDR3 is built from 15 residues. The CDR3 loop reads CASSYSGRLYYGYTF. CDR3 nucleotides: TGTGCCAGCAGTTACTCGGGACGGCTGTACTATGGCTACACCTTC.

The rearrangement joins TRBV9 to TRBJ1-4; D is possibly TRBD1 (5 bases). Germline CDR1 SGDLS, CDR2 YYNGEE. V gave up 3 bases and J gave up 4 bases, with 13 bases separating them. This CDR3 has 15 amino acids. Written as DNA, the CDR3 is TGTGCCAGCAGCGGAACAGGCTTACTTAATGAAAAACTGTTTTTT. It yields the protein CASSGTGLLNEKLFF.

The J gene is TRBJ2-1, the V gene TRBV9, with TRBD1 identical over 7 bases. V shed 5 bases and J 8 bases; nucleotides not matched to a gene: 13. Germline CDR1 reads SGDLS; CDR2 reads YYNGEE. The CDR3 is made up of 15 amino acids. Here the CDR3 DNA reads TGTGCCAGCAGTCTTTCCGGGACAGTCGTCTATGAGCAGTTCTTC. Amino acids: CASSLSGTVVYEQFF.

The gene calls are TRBV13 and TRBJ2-1, with unresolved D. V was shortened by 3 bases and J by 0 bases, with 9 bases between the two germline ends. This CDR3 spans 15 amino acids. CDR1 is PRHDT, CDR2 FYEKMQ, per germline (reference sequence). CDR3 coding DNA: TGTGCCAGCAGCTTTCGGCCTAGCTCCTACAATGAGCAGTTCTTC. It translates to CASSFRPSSYNEQFF.

The V call is TRBV6-6, the J call TRBJ2-7; D call uncertain. Trimming left V 2 bases short and J 3 bases short, with 11 bases between. CDR1 MNHNY and CDR2 SVGAGI come from the germline V gene (reference sequence). The CDR3 covers 14 residues. In DNA, the CDR3 is TGTGCCAGCAGTTACGATAGGAACAACTACGAGCAGTACTTC. This gives the protein CASSYDRNNYEQYF.

This rearrangement joins TRBV6-1 to TRBJ2-1; tentatively, D is TRBD2 (6 bases). V gave up 2 bases and J gave up 8 bases, with 10 bases separating them. CDR1 is MNHNS and CDR2 is SASEGT in the germline V gene. The CDR3 has 13 amino acids. CDR3 DNA sequence: TGTGCCAGCAGTGAACTGGAGGGGTATGAGCAGTTCTTC. It specifies CASSELEGYEQFF.

V usage is TRBV4-3 and J usage is TRBJ2-1, with D perhaps TRBD1 or TRBD2 (5 bases each). The CDR3 extends over 14 amino acids. Germline CDR1 and CDR2: LGHNA and YSLEER. V lost 4 bases and J 5 bases, leaving 12 bases between the germline ends. The chain's CDR3 is CASSPRWGHNEQFF. The CDR3 DNA reads TGCGCCAGCAGCCCCAGATGGGGACACAATGAGCAGTTCTTC.

The V gene is TRBV2, the J gene TRBJ2-1; the D gene could be TRBD1 or TRBD2 (5 bases each). This CDR3 comprises 12 residues. Germline loops: CDR1 SNHLY, CDR2 FYNNEI. The V and J ends lost 3 bases and 7 bases respectively, with 7 bases between them. CDR3 loop: CASSDWGNEQFF. The CDR3 DNA follows: TGTGCCAGCAGTGACTGGGGGAATGAGCAGTTCTTC.

The chain recombines TRBV7-3 with TRBJ2-1, with 8 bases matching TRBD2. The CDR3 extends over 15 amino acids. V gave up 5 bases and J gave up 0 bases; unmatched junction bases: 3. The germline V gene encodes CDR1 SGHTA and CDR2 FQGTGA. This CDR3 is CASSHSGSSYNEQFF. The DNA for the CDR3 is TGTGCCAGCAGCCACAGCGGGAGCTCCTACAATGAGCAGTTCTTC.

The J gene is TRBJ1-2, the V gene TRBV29-1; D is undetermined. CDR1 and CDR2 from the germline V gene are SQVTM and ANQGSEA. The CDR3 consists of 12 residues. The V end lost 8 bases, the J end lost 5 bases, and 15 bases lay between the germline ends. CDR3 coding DNA: TGCAGCCTCCGGACCAAGCCTTATGGCTACACCTTC. This gives the protein CSLRTKPYGYTF.

This clone showed up just once. The V call is TRBV5-6, the J call TRBJ2-7; TRBD1 matches at 8 bases. Per the germline V gene, CDR1 is SGHDT and CDR2 is YYEEEE. The CDR3 runs 18 residues. V shed 2 bases, J shed 2 bases, and the junction held 15 bases outside the gene matches. The CDR3 DNA is TGTGCCAGCAGCTTCGCAGGGGGCGTTGGGGGTCAGACCTACGAGCAGTACTTC. As protein: CASSFAGGVGGQTYEQYF.

In DNA, the CDR3 is TGTGCCAGCAGCGGGGGACATAACTACGAGCAGTACTTC. Protein: CASSGGHNYEQYF. This rearrangement joins TRBV5-6 to TRBJ2-7, with D possibly matching TRBD1 (6 bases). V was trimmed by 4 bases and J by 3 bases, leaving 11 bases between them. The CDR3 runs 13 residues. The germline gives CDR1 SGHDT, CDR2 YYEEEE.

V usage is TRBV11-3 and J usage is TRBJ1-1; D perhaps matches TRBD1 (5 bases). Between the trimmed V and J ends, which lost 1 base and 5 bases, there was a span of 17 bases. Germline loops: CDR1 SGHNT, CDR2 YENEEA. CDR3 length: 16 amino acids. CDR3 region: CASSLGGGERQTEAFF. The CDR3 DNA is TGTGCCAGCAGCTTAGGGGGTGGGGAACGACAGACTGAAGCTTTCTTT.

The rearrangement uses TRBV27 and TRBJ2-7; possibly TRBD1 for D (5 bases). Trimming removed 2 bases from V and 1 base from J, with 12 bases in between. The CDR3 sequence is 15 residues long. The germline V gene encodes CDR1 MNHEY and CDR2 SMNVEV (reference sequence). CDR3 nucleotides: TGTGCCAGCAGTTTACAGGGTTCGAAGTCCTACGAGCAGTACTTC. Translating gives CASSLQGSKSYEQYF.

The chain joins TRBV19 to TRBJ2-7; D is possibly TRBD1 (5 bases). Trimming stripped 6 bases from V and 2 bases from J, with 8 bases between. Germline CDR1 reads LNHDA; CDR2 reads SQIVND (reference sequence). There are 12 residues in the CDR3. CDR3 amino acids: CASSRTPYEQYF. Here the CDR3 DNA reads TGTGCCAGTAGCAGGACACCCTACGAGCAGTACTTC.

The rearrangement links TRBV6-5 to TRBJ2-7; 11 nucleotides match TRBD2. This CDR3 region has 16 residues. The V segment lost 0 bases and the J segment 2 bases; nucleotides outside the gene matches: 3. Germline CDR1 reads MNHEY; CDR2 reads SVGAGI. The CDR3 DNA is TGTGCCAGCAGTTACTCGACACTAGCGGGAGCCTACGAGCAGTACTTC. This sequence encodes CASSYSTLAGAYEQYF.

In regard to this clone: Germline and junction disagree at one end, which may indicate a read error. The genes are TRBV15 and TRBJ1-5, with a weak D call TRBD1 (5 bases). The CDR3 has 17 residues. CDR1 LNHNV and CDR2 YYDKDF come from the germline V gene (reference sequence). The CDR3 nucleotides read TGTGCCACCAGAAGAGTCGGGGGTGGGGGTTCCAATCAGCCCCAGCATTTT. It specifies CATRRVGGGGSNQPQHF.

This clone has a single count. The chain joins TRBV19 to TRBJ1-3; perhaps TRBD1 as D (5 bases). V was shortened by 4 bases and J by 0 bases, with 10 bases between the two germline ends. In germline, CDR1 is LNHDA, CDR2 SQIVND (reference sequence). The CDR3 length is 15 residues. CDR3 region: CASSTTGTSGNTIYF. The CDR3 region has the DNA TGTGCCAGTAGTACAACAGGTACCTCTGGAAACACCATATATTTT. The full variable domain, its missing parts supplied by reference TRBV19 and TRBJ1-3, is DGGITQSPKYLFRKEGQNVTLSCEQNLNHDAMYWYRQDPGQGLRLIYYSQIVNDFQKGDIAEGYSVSREKKESFPLTVTSAQKNPTAFYLCASSTTGTSGNTIYFGEGSWLTVV.

The gene calls are TRBV7-2 and TRBJ2-7, with TRBD1 matching over 7 bases. Looked up from germline, CDR1 is SGHTA and CDR2 is FQGNSA. There are 13 residues in the CDR3. V was clipped by 5 bases and J by 5 bases; unmatched bases: 6. CDR3 in amino acids: CASSATGVHEQYF. The CDR3 DNA is TGTGCCAGCAGCGCAACAGGGGTGCACGAGCAGTACTTC. The full variable domain, rest sourced from reference TRBV7-2 and TRBJ2-7, is GAGVSQSPSNKVTEKGKDVELRCDPISGHTALYWYRQSLGQGLEFLIYFQGNSAPDKSGLPSDRFSAERTGGSVSTLTIQRTQQEDSAVYLCASSATGVHEQYFGPGTRLTVT.

The chain recombines TRBV6-1 with TRBJ2-2; D remains unclear. The length of the CDR3 is 14 residues. Trimming cost V 7 bases and J 0 bases, with 9 bases left between them. Per the germline V gene, CDR1 is MNHNS and CDR2 is SASEGT. CDR3 sequence reads: CASTPDPNTGELFF. The DNA of the CDR3 is TGTGCCAGCACCCCAGATCCGAACACCGGGGAGCTGTTTTTT.

The genes are TRBV6-1 and TRBJ1-3; perhaps TRBD1 as D (5 bases). The CDR3 has 16 amino acids. The germline V gene encodes CDR1 MNHNS and CDR2 SASEGT. The V and J ends lost 2 bases and 3 bases respectively, with 14 bases between them. The CDR3 loop reads CASSELDQGFGNTIYF. The CDR3 nucleotides read TGTGCCAGCAGTGAATTGGATCAGGGATTTGGAAACACCATATATTTT.

This sequence joins TRBV5-6 and TRBJ1-5, with D perhaps matching TRBD1 (5 bases). The V end was cut by 0 bases, the J end by 2 bases, with 9 bases between. The CDR3 length is 15 residues. CDR1 is SGHDT, CDR2 YYEEEE, per germline. CDR3 sequence reads: CASSLEGARNQPQHF. The DNA of the CDR3 is TGTGCCAGCAGCTTGGAAGGGGCTCGCAATCAGCCCCAGCATTTT.

The chain is built from TRBV2 and TRBJ2-7; D is ambiguous. V dropped 4 bases and J dropped 2 bases, with 9 bases sitting between them. Germline CDR1 SNHLY, CDR2 FYNNEI. This CDR3 comprises 13 residues. This chain's CDR3 is CASSGSVTYEQYF. The CDR3 DNA sequence: TGTGCCAGCAGTGGATCAGTAACCTACGAGCAGTACTTC.

The gene calls are TRBV4-2 and TRBJ2-7, with 8 bases aligning to TRBD1. With 0 bases clipped from V and 2 bases from J, the junction kept 9 bases outside the gene matches. Germline assignment: CDR1 LGHNA and CDR2 YNFKEQ. CDR3 length: 17 residues. The CDR3 region has the DNA TGTGCCAGCAGCCAAGAGGGGTGGAGACAGGGGACCTACGAGCAGTACTTC. Translating gives CASSQEGWRQGTYEQYF.